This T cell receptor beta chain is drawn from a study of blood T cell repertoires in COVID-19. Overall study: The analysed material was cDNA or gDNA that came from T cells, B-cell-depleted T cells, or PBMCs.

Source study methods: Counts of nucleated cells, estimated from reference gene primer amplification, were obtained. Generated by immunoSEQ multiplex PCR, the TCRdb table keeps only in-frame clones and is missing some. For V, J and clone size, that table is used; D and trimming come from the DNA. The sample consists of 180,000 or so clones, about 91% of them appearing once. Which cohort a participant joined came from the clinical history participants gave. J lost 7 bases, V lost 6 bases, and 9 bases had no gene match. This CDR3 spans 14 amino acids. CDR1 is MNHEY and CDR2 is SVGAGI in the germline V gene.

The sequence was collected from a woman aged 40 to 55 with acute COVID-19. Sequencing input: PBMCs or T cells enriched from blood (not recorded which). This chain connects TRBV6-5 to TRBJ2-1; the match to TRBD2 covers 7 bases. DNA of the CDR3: TGTGCCAGCAGACCCGGGACTACGGAGAATGAGCAGTTCTTC. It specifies CASRPGTTENEQFF.